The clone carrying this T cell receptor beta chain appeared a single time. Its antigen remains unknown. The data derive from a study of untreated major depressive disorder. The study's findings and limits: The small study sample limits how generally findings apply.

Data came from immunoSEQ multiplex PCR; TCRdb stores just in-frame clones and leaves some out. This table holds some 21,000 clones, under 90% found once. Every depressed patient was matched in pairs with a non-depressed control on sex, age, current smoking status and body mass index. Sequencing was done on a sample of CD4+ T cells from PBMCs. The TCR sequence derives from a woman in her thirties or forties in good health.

The CDR3 sequence is CASSLLGDTNTEAFF. The DNA of the CDR3 is TGCGCCAGCAGCTTGTTGGGGGACACTAACACTGAAGCTTTCTTT. The V and J genes are TRBV5-1 and TRBJ1-1, with D possibly being TRBD1 (6 bases). CDR1 is SGHRS and CDR2 is YFSETQ in the germline V gene. V was shortened by 1 base and J by 2 bases, with 12 bases between the two germline ends. The CDR3 runs 15 residues.